One and the same sample provided the 14 T cell receptor beta chains below, sequenced in a study of blood T cell repertoires in COVID-19. Using immunoSEQ multiplex PCR, the repertoire was profiled, and TCRdb retains in-frame clones only, with some absent. Here the sample spans about 310,000 clones, under 90% being singletons. Sequenced input: peripheral blood. Receptor source: a woman in her twenties or thirties with COVID-19, enrolled during active disease.

V is TRBV9 and J is TRBJ1-6; maybe TRBD1 (6 bases). The CDR3 sequence is 18 residues long. V lost 0 bases, J lost 3 bases, and 16 bases lay in between. CDR1 is SGDLS and CDR2 is YYNGEE in the germline V gene. Here the CDR3 reads CASSVDDPGDGYNSPLHF. Written as DNA, the CDR3 is TGTGCCAGCAGCGTAGATGACCCAGGGGACGGCTATAATTCACCCCTCCACTTT.

The chain uses TRBV19 and TRBJ2-1; 10 nucleotides agree with TRBD2. CDR1 is LNHDA and CDR2 is SQIVND in the germline V gene (reference sequence). The CDR3 loop spans 15 amino acids. With V trimmed by 2 bases and J by 6 bases, 4 bases remained unmatched. The CDR3 nucleotides are TGTGCCAGTAGTATAAGCGGGAGGGCCATCAATGAGCAGTTCTTC. It is translated as CASSISGRAINEQFF.

The rearrangement uses TRBV7-9 and TRBJ2-7; D may be TRBD1 (6 bases). The CDR3 has 12 amino acids. V lost 3 bases to trimming and J lost 9 bases, with 12 bases between them. The germline CDR1 and CDR2 sequences are SEHNR and FQNEAQ (reference sequence). This CDR3 reads CASSFGQSPQYF. CDR3 DNA sequence: TGTGCCAGCAGCTTCGGACAGTCTCCGCAGTACTTC.

V gene TRBV30 combines with J gene TRBJ1-6; D possibly corresponds to TRBD1 (5 bases). The V end lost 0 bases, the J end lost 10 bases, and 22 bases lay between the germline ends. This CDR3 region has 17 residues. The V gene's germline CDR1 is GTSNPN and CDR2 SVGIG (reference sequence). The DNA for the CDR3 is TGTGCCTGGAGTGTAAGCTTCGGACACCCTAATCAATCACCCCTCCACTTT. This sequence encodes CAWSVSFGHPNQSPLHF.

This chain links TRBV5-1 with TRBJ1-5; possible D gene TRBD1, 6 bases. The V end lost 1 base, the J end lost 4 bases, and 15 bases lay between the germline ends. The CDR3 runs to 16 residues. Germline CDR1 reads SGHRS; CDR2 reads YFSETQ. The DNA of the CDR3 is TGCGCCAGCAGCTTGTGGGGGGGGACACCAAATCAGCCCCAGCATTTT. Translating gives CASSLWGGTPNQPQHF.

The V call is TRBV7-9, the J call TRBJ1-1; no clear D gene. The CDR3 is made up of 12 amino acids. The V and J ends lost 5 bases and 7 bases respectively, with 11 bases between them. The germline V gene has CDR1 SEHNR and CDR2 FQNEAQ (reference sequence). The CDR3 DNA reads as TGTGCCAGCAGCCGTACTGATTATGAAGCTTTCTTT. Its protein is CASSRTDYEAFF.

This rearrangement joins TRBV30 to TRBJ2-6; possible D gene TRBD2, 5 bases. CDR3 length: 15 residues. CDR1 is GTSNPN and CDR2 is SVGIG in the germline V gene (reference sequence). V was clipped by 4 bases and J by 2 bases, with 12 bases between them. The CDR3 protein is CAWTGLRAGANVLTF. CDR3 bases: TGTGCCTGGACCGGGTTGAGGGCTGGGGCCAACGTCCTGACTTTC.

J is TRBJ2-1 and V is TRBV19, with 9 bases identical to TRBD2. V lost 5 bases and J lost 7; bases outside the gene matches: 6. Germline CDR1 and CDR2: LNHDA and SQIVND (reference sequence). This CDR3 region has 14 residues. CDR3 region: CASSVLGLANEQFF. CDR3 bases: TGTGCCAGTAGTGTCCTCGGACTAGCGAATGAGCAGTTCTTC. The entire variable domain, with the rest obtained from reference TRBV19 and TRBJ2-1, is as follows: DGGITQSPKYLFRKEGQNVTLSCEQNLNHDAMYWYRQDPGQGLRLIYYSQIVNDFQKGDIAEGYSVSREKKESFPLTVTSAQKNPTAFYLCASSVLGLANEQFFGPGTRLTVL.

This clone occurred a few times. The gene calls are TRBV20-1 and TRBJ1-2, with 8 bases identical to TRBD1. The CDR3 runs 13 residues. The V gene's germline CDR1 is DFQATT and CDR2 SNEGSKA (reference sequence). The junction had 5 bases not matched to a gene; V was cut back by 3 bases and J by 5 bases. CDR3 loop: CSASVQGGYGYTF. The CDR3 coding sequence is TGCAGTGCTAGTGTACAGGGGGGGTATGGCTACACCTTC.

The rearrangement joins TRBV10-3 to TRBJ1-3; D is undetermined. The CDR3 runs to 15 residues. The V end was cut by 4 bases, the J end by 0 bases, with 10 bases between. CDR1 and CDR2 (germline): ENHRY, SYGVKD. This CDR3 is CAISGARDSGNTIYF. For the CDR3, the DNA is TGTGCCATCAGTGGGGCACGGGACTCTGGAAACACCATATATTTT.

This clone was seen a few times. The genes are TRBV7-6 and TRBJ1-1; 9 nucleotides agree with TRBD1. Germline values: CDR1 SGHVS, CDR2 FNYEAQ. This CDR3 spans 16 amino acids. Trimming at V came to 0 bases and at J to 4 bases, leaving 6 bases not matched to a gene. The DNA for the CDR3 is TGTGCCAGCAGCTTAGCGATCGGACAGGGGAGCACTGAAGCTTTCTTT. It encodes CASSLAIGQGSTEAFF.

This chain uses TRBV2 with TRBJ1-2; D is perhaps TRBD1 (6 bases). Germline assignment: CDR1 SNHLY and CDR2 FYNNEI. V was cut by 7 bases and J by 3 bases, with 15 bases left in between. The CDR3 sequence is 14 residues long. Here the CDR3 reads CASIGMGADYGYTF. In DNA, the CDR3 is TGTGCCAGCATCGGAATGGGGGCAGACTATGGCTACACCTTC.

The chain recombines TRBV5-6 with TRBJ2-1; the match to TRBD2 covers 8 bases. CDR1 and CDR2 (germline): SGHDT, YYEEEE. The CDR3 has 17 amino acids. Losses at the gene ends were 0 bases for V and 1 base for J; bases not matched to a gene: 6. CDR3 coding DNA: TGTGCCAGCAGCTTGGATGGGGGACTAGGGTCCTACAATGAGCAGTTCTTC. It codes for CASSLDGGLGSYNEQFF.

The rearrangement links TRBV28 to TRBJ1-1; D unclear. The CDR3 has 16 residues. Trimming took 5 bases from V and 2 from J, leaving 18 bases between them. Per the germline V gene, CDR1 is MDHEN and CDR2 is SYDVKM. The DNA of the CDR3 is TGTGCCAGCAGTCGAGGAGGAGGCGATCAAAACACTGAAGCTTTCTTT. Amino acids: CASSRGGGDQNTEAFF.